One and the same sample provided the 31 T cell receptor beta chains below, sequenced in a study of T cell repertoires in cytomegalovirus infection. TCRdb fed the reads into MiXCR, producing one record per CDR3 protein. Of about 900,000 distinct CDR3 sequences listed, roughly 30% are singletons. Their recognized antigens are unknown. The input for sequencing was cultured CD8+ T cells from PBMCs, taken from culture after CMV antigen stimulation. These receptors were obtained from a human donor in good health (CMV status not recorded). Some clones in this sample may be carry-over from other donors' samples.

This clonotype has just a few counts. The rearrangement joins TRBV6-6 to TRBJ2-3, with D uncertain. The V end lost 7 bases, the J end lost 0 bases, and 14 bases lay between the germline ends. The germline V gene has CDR1 MNHNY and CDR2 SVGAGI (reference sequence). The CDR3 extends over 15 amino acids. This CDR3 is CASKERASSTDTQYF. As DNA, the CDR3 is TGTGCCAGCAAGGAGCGAGCGTCTAGCACAGATACGCAGTATTTT.

This clonotype was picked up many times. The chain links TRBV27 to TRBJ2-5; the D is unclear. The ends were cut back, 4 bases at V and 10 bases at J, with 16 bases in the middle. This CDR3 is 13 amino acids long. Germline-derived CDR1 and CDR2 are MNHEY and SMNVEV (reference sequence). The CDR3, as DNA: TGTGCCAGCAGTTGGGCTAGTGGCTTAGACCAGTACTTC. It codes for CASSWASGLDQYF.

This clonotype appeared a few times. The chain is built from TRBV7-9 and TRBJ1-2; D is uncertain. Germline V CDR1 and CDR2: SEHNR, FQNEAQ (reference sequence). CDR3 length equals 15 residues. The V gene lost 5 bases and the J gene lost 1 base, with 14 bases spanning the gap. Here the CDR3 reads CASSANHGLNYGYTF. CDR3 nucleotides: TGTGCCAGCAGCGCAAACCACGGCCTTAACTATGGCTACACCTTC. Drawing the rest from reference TRBV7-9 and TRBJ1-2, the complete variable domain is DTGVSQNPRHKITKRGQNVTFRCDPISEHNRLYWYRQTLGQGPEFLTYFQNEAQLEKSRLLSDRFSAERPKGSFSTLEIQRTEQGDSAMYLCASSANHGLNYGYTFGSGTRLTVV.

This chain links TRBV5-1 with TRBJ2-2; D not certain. Germline V lookup: CDR1 SGHRS, CDR2 YFSETQ. CDR3 length: 17 residues. V was clipped by 4 bases and J by 0 bases, with 16 bases between them. In nucleotides, the CDR3 is TGCGCCAGCAGCCTCGGAGAGACCTTACCGAACACCGGGGAGCTGTTTTTT. It codes for CASSLGETLPNTGELFF.

The chain uses TRBV5-1 and TRBJ2-5; TRBD1 matches at 9 bases. This CDR3 spans 24 amino acids. Looked up from germline, CDR1 is SGHRS and CDR2 is YFSETQ. J was trimmed by 3 bases and V by 2 bases; bases with no gene match: 32. The CDR3 loop reads CASSFNDDDFPPRQGVEEKETQYF. The CDR3 DNA follows: TGCGCCAGCAGCTTCAACGACGACGATTTCCCTCCGAGACAGGGGGTGGAGGAGAAAGAGACCCAGTACTTC.

This clonotype was seen at least ten times. The gene calls are TRBV7-2 and TRBJ1-1, with 7 bases aligning to TRBD1. The germline gives CDR1 SGHTA, CDR2 FQGNSA. This CDR3 comprises 14 residues. V dropped 5 bases and J dropped 4; count of bases not matched to a gene: 7. The CDR3 spells CASSLHPGGTEAFF. The DNA for the CDR3 is TGTGCCAGCAGCCTACACCCAGGGGGCACTGAAGCTTTCTTT.

The V call is TRBV6-1, the J call TRBJ2-7; no clear D gene. This CDR3 has 13 residues. Trimming took off 5 bases at V and 5 bases at J, with 13 bases between the two ends. CDR1 is MNHNS and CDR2 is SASEGT in the germline V gene. CDR3: CASSSGDRNEQYV. CDR3 in DNA: TGTGCCAGCAGTTCCGGCGATCGAAACGAGCAGTACGTC.

The chain carries TRBV7-3 and TRBJ2-3; TRBD1 matches at 8 bases. The germline gives CDR1 SGHTA, CDR2 FQGTGA. The J segment lost 4 bases and the V segment lost 5 bases, leaving 8 bases of the junction unmatched. The CDR3 runs 15 residues. CDR3 residues: CASSPTGASADTQYF. CDR3 sequence (DNA): TGTGCCAGCAGCCCGACAGGGGCCTCGGCAGATACGCAGTATTTT.

V gene TRBV7-9 combines with J gene TRBJ2-3; a weak D match, TRBD2 (6 bases). CDR1 and CDR2 from the germline V gene are SEHNR and FQNEAQ (reference sequence). The CDR3 has 23 residues. V dropped 2 bases and J dropped 5 bases, with 38 bases sitting between them. The chain's CDR3 is CASSLTANFAGKGGEGREDTQYF. As DNA, the CDR3 is TGTGCCAGCAGCTTAACCGCGAATTTTGCGGGAAAGGGTGGAGAGGGAAGAGAAGATACGCAGTATTTT.

The rearrangement joins TRBV20-1 to TRBJ1-1; 8 bases match TRBD1. Germline CDR1 DFQATT, CDR2 SNEGSKA (reference sequence). The V gene end was trimmed by 8 bases and the J gene end by 2 bases; junction bases not matched to a gene: 10. The CDR3 has 14 amino acids. CDR3: CSCFNDRGNTEAFF. For the CDR3, the DNA is TGCAGTTGTTTCAATGACAGGGGTAACACTGAAGCTTTCTTT.

The rearrangement uses TRBV27 and TRBJ2-1; D possibly corresponds to TRBD2 (6 bases). The germline V and J ends were trimmed by 6 bases and 9 bases, with 15 bases remaining between them. The CDR3 covers 13 residues. Germline-derived CDR1 and CDR2 are MNHEY and SMNVEV (reference sequence). The CDR3 DNA reads as TGTGCCAGCAGAGACCTAGCGATTGGTGAGCAGTTCTTC. Its protein product is CASRDLAIGEQFF.

This clonotype was observed many times. V gene TRBV7-8 combines with J gene TRBJ1-1; no clear D. V was trimmed by 2 bases and J by 3 bases, leaving 13 bases between them. The CDR3 length is 15 residues. Germline-derived CDR1 and CDR2 are SGHVS and FQNEAQ. Here the CDR3 reads CASSLPVSRYTEAFF. The CDR3 region has the DNA TGTGCCAGCAGCTTACCAGTCAGCCGGTACACTGAAGCTTTCTTT.

This clonotype showed up just a few times. The chain has TRBV7-9 and TRBJ1-1; D unresolved. This CDR3 has 12 amino acids. Germline-derived CDR1 and CDR2 are SEHNR and FQNEAQ (reference sequence). V shed 5 bases and J shed 10 bases, with 14 bases lying between them. CDR3 nucleotide sequence: TGTGCCAGCAGCCCTGCTAGGGTAGGAGCTTTCTTT. Translated: CASSPARVGAFF.

The J gene is TRBJ1-5, the V gene TRBV6-5; D is unclear. The CDR3 consists of 14 residues. Trimming pared 7 bases from V and 2 bases from J, leaving 12 bases between. The germline gives CDR1 MNHEY, CDR2 SVGAGI. The CDR3: CASTLRPGNQPQHF. DNA of the CDR3: TGTGCCAGCACTCTCAGGCCTGGCAATCAGCCCCAGCATTTT.

V and J are TRBV27 and TRBJ2-1, with D unresolved. V was pared by 7 bases and J by 0 bases, with 13 bases between. The CDR3 runs to 15 residues. From germline, CDR1 is MNHEY and CDR2 SMNVEV (reference sequence). The CDR3 loop is CASTTNPSSYNEQFF. In DNA form, the CDR3 reads TGTGCCAGCACCACCAACCCGAGCTCCTACAATGAGCAGTTCTTC.

The rearrangement links TRBV12-3 or TRBV12-4 to TRBJ1-2, with D perhaps TRBD1 (6 bases). The CDR3 consists of 12 residues. The V and J ends lost 7 bases and 4 bases respectively, with 10 bases between them. CDR3: CASTLGAYGYTF. The CDR3 bases are TGTGCCAGCACCCTGGGGGCCTATGGCTACACCTTC.

This rearrangement joins TRBV19 to TRBJ1-5; D remains unclear. The V end lost 3 bases, the J end lost 2 bases, and 14 bases lay between the germline ends. This CDR3 has 16 amino acids. Germline CDR1 is LNHDA and CDR2 is SQIVND (reference sequence). CDR3 in amino acids: CASSIHARQGNQPQHF. For the CDR3, the DNA is TGTGCCAGTAGTATCCATGCGCGGCAGGGCAATCAGCCCCAGCATTTT.

This chain joins TRBV7-9 and TRBJ1-1; D call uncertain. The V end lost 3 bases, the J end lost 10 bases, and 18 bases lay between the germline ends. There are 14 residues in the CDR3. The germline V gene has CDR1 SEHNR and CDR2 FQNEAQ (reference sequence). The CDR3 DNA is TGTGCCAGCAGCTTCCGGACTCCGGACCCTGGAGCTTTCTTT. The encoded protein is CASSFRTPDPGAFF. The whole variable domain, filled in from reference TRBV7-9 and TRBJ1-1, reads DTGVSQNPRHKITKRGQNVTFRCDPISEHNRLYWYRQTLGQGPEFLTYFQNEAQLEKSRLLSDRFSAERPKGSFSTLEIQRTEQGDSAMYLCASSFRTPDPGAFFGQGTRLTVV.

As for this clonotype: This sequence may be a read error, since a much larger clone differs from it by one base. This chain uses TRBV12-5 with TRBJ1-2, with TRBD1 as a possible D gene (6 bases). Germline CDR1 and CDR2: LGHNT and FRNRAP. This CDR3 has 15 amino acids. The CDR3 sequence is CASGLVPGQGYDYTF. In nucleotides, the CDR3 is TGTGCTAGTGGTTTGGTTCCGGGACAAGGTTATGACTACACCTTC.

The chain employs TRBV5-5 and TRBJ2-4; D possibly corresponds to TRBD2 (5 bases). CDR3 size: 13 residues. The V and J ends lost 5 bases and 16 bases respectively, with 22 bases between them. Germline-derived CDR1 and CDR2 are SGHKS and YYEKEE (reference sequence). DNA for the CDR3: TGTGCCAGCAGACCGATTTTGACTGGAGGCGGCTACTTC. Protein: CASRPILTGGGYF.

The table lists this clonotype with many counts. The gene calls are TRBV7-2 and TRBJ2-5, with TRBD2 identical over 8 bases. The CDR3 contains 17 residues. Germline V gene sequence: CDR1 SGHTA, CDR2 FQGNSA. Losses at the gene ends were 3 bases for V and 3 bases for J; bases not matched to a gene: 12. The CDR3 loop is CASSLPGAGASKETQYF. The DNA of the CDR3 is TGTGCCAGCAGCTTGCCCGGAGCGGGGGCTTCTAAAGAGACCCAGTACTTC. Based on the CDR3 plus reference TRBV7-2 and TRBJ2-5, the full variable domain is GAGVSQSPSNKVTEKGKDVELRCDPISGHTALYWYRQSLGQGLEFLIYFQGNSAPDKSGLPSDRFSAERTGGSVSTLTIQRTQQEDSAVYLCASSLPGAGASKETQYFGPGTRLLVL.

The chain has TRBV10-3 and TRBJ2-5; unclear D gene. The V gene's germline CDR1 is ENHRY and CDR2 SYGVKD. The CDR3 consists of 13 residues. V lost 2 bases to trimming and J lost 5 bases, with 9 bases between them. The CDR3 DNA follows: TGTGCCATCAGTGAGGGGCGGCCCGAGACCCAGTACTTC. Protein sequence: CAISEGRPETQYF.

The chain links TRBV27 to TRBJ2-2; 10 bases align to TRBD1. The J segment lost 4 bases and the V segment lost 4 bases, leaving 9 bases of the junction unmatched. Germline CDR1 and CDR2: MNHEY and SMNVEV (reference sequence). The CDR3 extends over 17 amino acids. For the CDR3, the DNA is TGTGCCAGCAGTTCCGAAGACAGGGGGCATAGCACCGGGGAGCTGTTTTTT. It encodes CASSSEDRGHSTGELFF.

This clonotype was detected only a few times. The chain combines TRBV15 with TRBJ1-1; D not resolved. Trimming took 8 bases from V and 0 from J, leaving 16 bases between them. Germline V gene lookup returns CDR1 LNHNV and CDR2 YYDKDF (reference sequence). The CDR3 extends over 15 amino acids. CDR3 sequence reads: CATGRERNLNTEAFF. The CDR3, as DNA: TGTGCCACCGGGAGGGAAAGGAACTTGAACACTGAAGCTTTCTTT.

V gene TRBV6-1 combines with J gene TRBJ2-1; weak D call: TRBD1 (6 bases). Germline values: CDR1 MNHNS, CDR2 SASEGT. V shed 10 bases and J shed 0 bases, with 16 bases lying between them. This CDR3 has 15 amino acids. In DNA form, the CDR3 reads TGTGCCATACAGGGACGCGGCGGCTCCTACAATGAGCAGTTCTTC. It translates to CAIQGRGGSYNEQFF.

CDR3 amino acids: CASTSSSGANVLTF. CDR3 sequence (DNA): TGTGCCAGCACCTCGTCCTCTGGGGCCAACGTCCTGACTTTC. The chain employs TRBV7-6 and TRBJ2-6; D is undetermined. The ends were cut back, 7 bases at V and 0 bases at J, with 7 bases in the middle. Germline V gene sequence: CDR1 SGHVS, CDR2 FNYEAQ. The CDR3 has 14 amino acids.

The chain carries TRBV20-1 and TRBJ2-7; the D is unclear. Germline V gives CDR1 DFQATT, CDR2 SNEGSKA (reference sequence). V was trimmed by 0 bases and J by 2 bases, leaving 17 bases between them. The CDR3 length is 16 residues. DNA for the CDR3: TGCAGTGCTAGAGACCCGACCGGGTCGGATACCTACGAGCAGTACGTC. Amino acids: CSARDPTGSDTYEQYV.

The J gene is TRBJ2-1, the V gene TRBV11-2; 8 nucleotides match TRBD1. Looked up from germline, CDR1 is SGHAT and CDR2 is FQNNGV. This CDR3 spans 16 amino acids. With V trimmed by 4 bases and J by 3 bases, 8 bases remained unmatched. CDR3 residues: CASSSSGQGRYNEQFF. The CDR3 DNA reads as TGTGCCAGCAGCTCCTCTGGACAGGGCCGCTACAATGAGCAGTTCTTC.

The rearrangement joins TRBV27 to TRBJ1-1, with 8 positions matching TRBD1. After removal of 0 bases from V and 5 bases from J, the junction contained 5 bases not matched to a gene. Looked up from germline, CDR1 is MNHEY and CDR2 is SMNVEV (reference sequence). CDR3 length equals 15 residues. The CDR3 region is CASSLSPTGGTEAFF. The CDR3 nucleotides are TGTGCCAGCAGTTTATCCCCAACAGGGGGTACTGAAGCTTTCTTT.

There are a few counts of this clonotype. V usage is TRBV7-9 and J usage is TRBJ1-1; D is unresolved. Germline assignment: CDR1 SEHNR and CDR2 FQNEAQ (reference sequence). The CDR3 has 15 residues. Trimming pared 0 bases from V and 0 bases from J, leaving 8 bases between. This CDR3 reads CASSLAIVLNTEAFF. CDR3 coding DNA: TGTGCCAGCAGCTTAGCGATAGTACTGAACACTGAAGCTTTCTTT.

This clonotype showed up just a few times. The CDR3: CASGPGTYNEQFF. As DNA, the CDR3 is TGTGCTAGTGGTCCCGGAACCTACAATGAGCAGTTCTTC. The V and J genes are TRBV12-5 and TRBJ2-1, with D uncertain. Germline values: CDR1 LGHNT, CDR2 FRNRAP. The V gene lost 5 bases and the J gene lost 2 bases, with 7 bases spanning the gap. The CDR3 sequence is 13 residues long.